This T cell receptor (beta chain) emerged from a study of T cell repertoires in cytomegalovirus infection. Study overall: Signatures in public TCR beta sequences pointed to both CMV infection and matching HLA type.

Findings and limits, study-wide: The study found HLA-C-restricted CMV-specific TCR beta clonotypes dominating the ex vivo response.

TCRdb ran MiXCR on the reads and lists one entry per CDR3 protein. The data contain under 200,000 distinct CDR3 sequences, 20% to 25% of them singletons. V was trimmed by 5 bases and J by 5 bases, leaving 6 bases between them. CDR3 length equals 11 residues. Looked up from germline, CDR1 is SGHNT and CDR2 is YENEEA. This clonotype turned up a few times. Its antigen is not identified. This chain uses TRBV11-3 with TRBJ2-5, with D tentatively TRBD2 (6 bases). Material: CD8+ T cells from cultured PBMCs, obtained from culture after CMV antigen stimulation. This receptor was identified in a human donor in good health (CMV status not recorded). Some clones in this sample may be carry-over from other donors' samples. In DNA form, the CDR3 reads TGTGCCAGCAGCGCGGGGGAGACCCAGTACTTC. This translates into CASSAGETQYF.